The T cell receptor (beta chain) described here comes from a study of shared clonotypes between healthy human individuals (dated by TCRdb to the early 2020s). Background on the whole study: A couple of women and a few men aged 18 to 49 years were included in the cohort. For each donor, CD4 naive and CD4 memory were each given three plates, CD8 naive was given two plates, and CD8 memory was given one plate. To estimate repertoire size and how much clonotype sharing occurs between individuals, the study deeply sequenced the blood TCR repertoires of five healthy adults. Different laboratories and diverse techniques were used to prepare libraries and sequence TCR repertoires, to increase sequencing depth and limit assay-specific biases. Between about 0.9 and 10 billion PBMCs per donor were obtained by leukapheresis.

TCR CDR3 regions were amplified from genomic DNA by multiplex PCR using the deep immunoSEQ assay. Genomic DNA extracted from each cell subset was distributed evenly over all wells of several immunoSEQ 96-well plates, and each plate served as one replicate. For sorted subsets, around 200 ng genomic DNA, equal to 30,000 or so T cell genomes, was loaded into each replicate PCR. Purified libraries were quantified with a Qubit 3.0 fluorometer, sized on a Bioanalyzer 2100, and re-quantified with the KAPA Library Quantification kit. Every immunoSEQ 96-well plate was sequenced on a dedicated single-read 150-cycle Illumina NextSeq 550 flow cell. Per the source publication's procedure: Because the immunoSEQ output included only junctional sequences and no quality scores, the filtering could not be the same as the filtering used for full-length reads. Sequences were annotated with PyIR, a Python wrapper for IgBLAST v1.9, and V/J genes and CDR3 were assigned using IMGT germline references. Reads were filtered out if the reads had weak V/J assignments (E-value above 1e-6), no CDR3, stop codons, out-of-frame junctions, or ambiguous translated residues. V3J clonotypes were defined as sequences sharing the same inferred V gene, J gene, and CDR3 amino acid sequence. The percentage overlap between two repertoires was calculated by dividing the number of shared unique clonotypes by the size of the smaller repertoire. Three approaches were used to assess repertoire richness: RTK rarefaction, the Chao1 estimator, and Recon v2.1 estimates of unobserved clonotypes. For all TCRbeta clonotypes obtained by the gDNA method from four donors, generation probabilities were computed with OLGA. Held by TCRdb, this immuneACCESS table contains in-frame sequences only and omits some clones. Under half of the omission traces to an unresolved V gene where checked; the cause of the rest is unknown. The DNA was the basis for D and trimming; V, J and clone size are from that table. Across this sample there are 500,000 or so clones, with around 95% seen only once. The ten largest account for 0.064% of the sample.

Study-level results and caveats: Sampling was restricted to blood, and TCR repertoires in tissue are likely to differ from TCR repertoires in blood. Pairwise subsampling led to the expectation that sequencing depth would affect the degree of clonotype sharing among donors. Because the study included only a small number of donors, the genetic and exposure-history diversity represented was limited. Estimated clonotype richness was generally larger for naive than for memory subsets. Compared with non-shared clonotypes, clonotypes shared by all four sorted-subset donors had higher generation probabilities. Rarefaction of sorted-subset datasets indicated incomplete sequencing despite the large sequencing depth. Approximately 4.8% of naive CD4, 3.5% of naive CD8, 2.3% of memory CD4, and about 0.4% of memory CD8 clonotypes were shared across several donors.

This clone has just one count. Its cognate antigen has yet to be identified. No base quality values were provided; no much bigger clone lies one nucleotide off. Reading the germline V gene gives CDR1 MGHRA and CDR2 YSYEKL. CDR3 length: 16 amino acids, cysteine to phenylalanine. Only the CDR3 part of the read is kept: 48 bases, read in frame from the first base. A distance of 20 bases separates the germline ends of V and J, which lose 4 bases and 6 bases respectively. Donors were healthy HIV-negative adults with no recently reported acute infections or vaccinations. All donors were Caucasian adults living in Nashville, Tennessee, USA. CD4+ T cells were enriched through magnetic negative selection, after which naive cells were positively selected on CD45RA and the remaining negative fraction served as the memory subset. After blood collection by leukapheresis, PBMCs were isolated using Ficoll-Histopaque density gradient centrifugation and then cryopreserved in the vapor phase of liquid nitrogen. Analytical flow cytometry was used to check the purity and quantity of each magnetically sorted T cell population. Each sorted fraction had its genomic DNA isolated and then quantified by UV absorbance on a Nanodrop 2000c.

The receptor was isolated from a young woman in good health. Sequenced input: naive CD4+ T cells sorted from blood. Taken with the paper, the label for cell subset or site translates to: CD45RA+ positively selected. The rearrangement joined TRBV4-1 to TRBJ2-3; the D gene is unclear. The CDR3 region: CASSLVGISSRDTQYF. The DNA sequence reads TGCGCCAGCAGCCTAGTGGGGATCTCCTCAAGGGATACGCAGTATTTT.